This T cell receptor (beta chain) came from a study of OX40 agonist ivuxolimab in advanced cancers. Overall study: Hepatocellular carcinoma, melanoma, renal cell or head and neck cancer occurred in dose-escalation patients.

Drawing of blood for sampling happened at baseline, at cycle 4 day 1, and at cycle 7 day 1. The CDR3 runs 12 residues. Germline CDR1 reads SGHKS; CDR2 reads YYEKEE (reference sequence). The V gene end was trimmed by 3 bases and the J gene end by 11 bases; junction bases not matched to a gene: 5. Some clones are missing from TCRdb's copy, which holds only in-frame ones; the method was immunoSEQ multiplex PCR. The table includes some 100,000 clones, roughly nine tenths detected once. The origin of this receptor is an adult with an advanced solid tumor such as melanoma, head and neck, liver or kidney cancer. Source: CD4+ or CD8+ T cells sorted from blood, taken in a trial of the OX40 agonist ivuxolimab. The chain carries TRBV5-5 and TRBJ2-1, with 7 bases matching TRBD1. The CDR3 region is CASSSRDSQQFF. The CDR3, as DNA: TGTGCCAGCAGCTCCCGGGACAGTCAGCAGTTCTTC.